A selection of T cell receptor beta chains follows, all from one sample in a study of T-cell memory formation after mild COVID-19. Via MiXCR, TCRdb re-called the 5' RACE reads, giving one row per CDR3 protein. The sample comprises fewer than 250,000 distinct CDR3 sequences, 15% to 20% of which are singletons, and 2.4% rests with the top ten. Sample: PBMCs or a T cell subset sorted from them (not recorded which). The origin of the receptors is an adult woman who had mild COVID-19 (a few samples of this study predate the infection). Cell type and time point are not known. CDR3s include the opening cysteine and the closing phenylalanine or tryptophan. A D gene is named only where the DNA matches it firmly. For some rows the clone size is stated as once, few or many, or as a class when expanded; others skip it.

CDR3aa,CDR3nt,d_gene,j_gene,v_gene,abundance
CASKGQVMNTEAFF,TGTGCCAGCAAGGGCCAGGTCATGAACACTGAAGCTTTCTTT,NA,TRBJ1-1,TRBV27,few
CASSGQGGVTEAFF,TGTGCCAGCAGCGGGCAGGGGGGGGTAACTGAAGCTTTCTTT,TRBD1,TRBJ1-1,TRBV7-8,NA
CAISEVSYEQYF,TGTGCCATCAGTGAGGTATCCTACGAGCAGTACTTC,NA,TRBJ2-7,TRBV10-3,few
CSVARRETGEQYF,TGCAGTGTCGCCCGACGGGAGACAGGGGAGCAGTACTTC,NA,TRBJ2-7,TRBV20-1,NA
CASSIGRRVNEKLFF,TGTGCCAGTAGTATAGGTCGCAGAGTAAATGAAAAACTGTTTTTT,NA,TRBJ1-4,TRBV19,NA
CASAKDYGYTF,TGTGCCAGCGCTAAGGATTATGGCTACACCTTC,NA,TRBJ1-2,TRBV12-3/TRBV12-4,NA
CASSFIRGTGAFF,TGTGCCAGCAGTTTTATTCGCGGGACAGGAGCTTTCTTT,TRBD1,TRBJ1-1,TRBV12-3/TRBV12-4,few
CASSFVVNTEAFF,TGCGCCAGCAGCTTCGTTGTGAACACTGAAGCTTTCTTT,NA,TRBJ1-1,TRBV5-1,few
CASSLSSGAHNEQFF,TGTGCCAGCAGCTTGTCTAGCGGGGCCCACAATGAGCAGTTCTTC,TRBD2,TRBJ2-1,TRBV7-2,many
CASSRQGPYEQYF,TGTGCCAGTAGTCGACAGGGGCCCTACGAGCAGTACTTC,TRBD1,TRBJ2-7,TRBV19,NA
CASTAGGGGETQYF,TGTGCCAGCACCGCTGGAGGGGGCGGAGAGACCCAGTACTTC,NA,TRBJ2-5,TRBV5-4,NA
CASSYRLAGTNEQFF,TGTGCCAGCAGTTACCGGCTAGCGGGGACCAATGAGCAGTTCTTC,TRBD2,TRBJ2-1,TRBV6-2/TRBV6-3,NA
CAVSRGRNTEAFF,TGTGCCGTTTCCAGGGGGCGAAACACTGAAGCTTTCTTT,TRBD1,TRBJ1-1,TRBV27,NA
CASSVPDSGYYGYTF,TGTGCCAGCAGTGTGCCGGACAGTGGGTACTATGGCTACACCTTC,NA,TRBJ1-2,TRBV6-1,NA
CASRRASGGAEEQFF,TGTGCCAGCAGACGAGCTAGCGGGGGGGCTGAGGAGCAGTTCTTC,TRBD2,TRBJ2-1,TRBV12-3/TRBV12-4,NA
CASSHMVTSGSSYEQYF,TGTGCCAGCAGCCATATGGTGACTAGCGGTAGCTCCTACGAGCAGTACTTC,TRBD2,TRBJ2-7,TRBV7-9,NA
CASSYGTGGMNTEAFF,TGTGCCAGCAGTTATGGAACAGGGGGCATGAACACTGAAGCTTTCTTT,TRBD1,TRBJ1-1,TRBV6-2/TRBV6-3,NA
CASSFYWGGTDTQYF,TGTGCCAGCAGCTTCTATTGGGGAGGCACAGATACGCAGTATTTT,NA,TRBJ2-3,TRBV5-6,few
CASSYIAGEVREQYF,TGTGCCAGCAGTTACATTGCGGGGGAGGTTAGGGAGCAGTACTTC,TRBD2,TRBJ2-7,TRBV12-3/TRBV12-4,NA
CASSELGIGGGYTDTQYF,TGTGCCAGCAGTGAATTAGGGATAGGGGGAGGATACACAGATACGCAGTATTTT,NA,TRBJ2-3,TRBV25-1,NA
CSASPPGPNEQFF,TGCAGTGCTAGCCCCCCGGGACCAAATGAGCAGTTCTTC,NA,TRBJ2-1,TRBV20-1,few
CASSRGQGTNEQYF,TGCGCCAGCAGCCGCGGACAGGGTACCAACGAGCAGTACTTC,TRBD1,TRBJ2-7,TRBV4-1,few
CRVAGGNTEAFF,TGCAGGGTCGCGGGGGGGAACACTGAAGCTTTCTTT,NA,TRBJ1-1,TRBV20-1,NA
CSVVWRDYEQYF,TGCAGCGTTGTCTGGAGGGACTACGAGCAGTACTTC,NA,TRBJ2-7,TRBV29-1,NA
CASSTPDPGANVLTF,TGTGCCAGCAGCACCCCGGACCCTGGGGCCAACGTCCTGACTTTC,NA,TRBJ2-6,TRBV7-3,NA
CASSQDWGTGELFF,TGCGCCAGCAGCCAAGATTGGGGCACCGGGGAGCTGTTTTTT,NA,TRBJ2-2,TRBV4-3,NA
CATSDPRLLRGTGELFF,TGTGCCACCAGTGATCCCCGGTTGTTGAGGGGGACCGGGGAGCTGTTTTTT,NA,TRBJ2-2,TRBV24-1,few
CAWSTTGKANSNQPQHF,TGTGCCTGGAGTACGACAGGGAAGGCTAATAGCAATCAGCCCCAGCATTTT,TRBD1,TRBJ1-5,TRBV30,NA
CATSREVGSQETQYF,TGTGCCACCAGCAGAGAGGTGGGCTCACAAGAGACCCAGTACTTC,NA,TRBJ2-5,TRBV15,few
CASSFLGKGNQPQHF,TGTGCCAGCAGTTTCCTGGGGAAGGGGAATCAGCCCCAGCATTTT,NA,TRBJ1-5,TRBV12-3/TRBV12-4,few
CANTTGYEQYF,TGTGCCAACACCACGGGGTACGAGCAGTACTTC,NA,TRBJ2-7,TRBV24-1,few
CASSQDSSGGDTQYF,TGCGCCAGCAGCCAAGACAGCAGCGGGGGAGATACGCAGTATTTT,TRBD2,TRBJ2-3,TRBV4-1,NA